The present entry profiles one TCR beta chain with its context. The antigen remains unidentified. MiXCR, applied by TCRdb to the RT-PCR reads, yields one record per CDR3 protein. The sample contains about 520,000 distinct CDR3 sequences, roughly 7.6% of which appear only once. The data were obtained in a study of response to subunit inactivated influenza vaccine. Per the germline V gene, CDR1 is DFQATT and CDR2 is SNEGSKA (reference sequence). The CDR3 covers 13 residues. Trimming pared 3 bases from V and 5 bases from J, leaving 11 bases between. Study-level results: It was suggested by the authors that few new T cells are recruited by each seasonal influenza vaccination.

The genes are TRBV20-1 and TRBJ2-1, with unresolved D. The clonotype was recovered from a man aged 45-69 years who received an inactivated influenza vaccine. The sample was PBMCs from blood, taken approximately 25 months after vaccination. CDR3 sequence: CSARSPVDNEQFF. The CDR3 DNA reads as TGCAGTGCTAGGAGCCCGGTGGACAATGAGCAGTTCTTC.